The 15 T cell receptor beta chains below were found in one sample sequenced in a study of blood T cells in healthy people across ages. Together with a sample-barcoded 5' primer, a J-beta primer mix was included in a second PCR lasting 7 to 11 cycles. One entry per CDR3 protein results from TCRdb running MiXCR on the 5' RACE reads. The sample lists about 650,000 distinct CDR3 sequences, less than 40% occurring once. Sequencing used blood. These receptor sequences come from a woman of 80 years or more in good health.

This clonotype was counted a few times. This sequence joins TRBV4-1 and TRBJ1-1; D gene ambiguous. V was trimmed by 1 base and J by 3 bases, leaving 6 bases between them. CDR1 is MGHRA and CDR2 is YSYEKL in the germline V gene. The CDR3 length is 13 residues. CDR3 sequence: CASSQVFYTEAFF. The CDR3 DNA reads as TGCGCCAGCAGCCAAGTCTTTTACACTGAAGCTTTCTTT.

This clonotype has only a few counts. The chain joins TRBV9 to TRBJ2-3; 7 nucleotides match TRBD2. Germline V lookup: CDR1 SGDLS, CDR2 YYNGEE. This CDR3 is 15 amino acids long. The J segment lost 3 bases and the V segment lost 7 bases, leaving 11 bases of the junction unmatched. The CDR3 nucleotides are TGTGCCAGCTCCCAGGCGGGGGTTTCAACAGATACGCAGTATTTT. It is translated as CASSQAGVSTDTQYF.

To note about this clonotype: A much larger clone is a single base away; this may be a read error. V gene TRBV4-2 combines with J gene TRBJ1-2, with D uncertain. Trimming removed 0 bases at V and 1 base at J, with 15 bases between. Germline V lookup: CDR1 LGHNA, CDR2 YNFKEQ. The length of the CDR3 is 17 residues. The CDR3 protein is CASSQEGSGIDNYGYTF. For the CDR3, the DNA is TGTGCCAGCAGCCAAGAGGGGTCGGGCATAGATAACTATGGCTACACCTTC.

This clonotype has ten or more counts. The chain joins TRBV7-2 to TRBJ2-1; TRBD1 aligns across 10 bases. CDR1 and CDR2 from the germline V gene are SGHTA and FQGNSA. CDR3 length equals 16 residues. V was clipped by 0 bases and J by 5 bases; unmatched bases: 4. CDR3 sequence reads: CASSLAIGTGDNEQFF. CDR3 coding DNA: TGTGCCAGCAGCTTAGCGATCGGGACAGGGGACAATGAGCAGTTCTTC.

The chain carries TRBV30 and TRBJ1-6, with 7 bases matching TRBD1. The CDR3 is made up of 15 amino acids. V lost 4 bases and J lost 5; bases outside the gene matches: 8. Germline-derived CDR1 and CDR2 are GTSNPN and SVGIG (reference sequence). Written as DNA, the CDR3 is TGTGCCTGGACTTTCGGAGGGACAGATAATTCACCCCTCCACTTT. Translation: CAWTFGGTDNSPLHF.

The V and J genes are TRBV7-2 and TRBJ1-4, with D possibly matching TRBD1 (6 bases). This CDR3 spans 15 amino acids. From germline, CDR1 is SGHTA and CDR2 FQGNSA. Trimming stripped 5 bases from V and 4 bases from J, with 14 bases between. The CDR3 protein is CASSPQRGDNEKLFF. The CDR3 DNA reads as TGTGCCAGCAGCCCTCAGAGGGGGGATAATGAAAAACTGTTTTTT.

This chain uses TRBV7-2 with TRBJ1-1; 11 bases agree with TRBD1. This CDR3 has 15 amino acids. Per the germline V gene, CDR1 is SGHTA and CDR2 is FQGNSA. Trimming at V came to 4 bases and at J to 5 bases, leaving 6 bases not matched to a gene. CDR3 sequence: CASSSQGQGVTEAFF. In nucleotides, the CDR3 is TGTGCCAGCAGCTCCCAGGGACAGGGGGTGACTGAAGCTTTCTTT.

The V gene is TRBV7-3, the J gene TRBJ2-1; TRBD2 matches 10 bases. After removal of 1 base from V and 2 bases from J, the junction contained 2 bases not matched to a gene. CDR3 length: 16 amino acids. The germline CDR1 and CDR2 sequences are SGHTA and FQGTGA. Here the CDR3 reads CASSLKSGGAYNEQFF. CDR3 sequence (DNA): TGTGCCAGCAGCTTAAAGAGCGGGGGGGCCTACAATGAGCAGTTCTTC. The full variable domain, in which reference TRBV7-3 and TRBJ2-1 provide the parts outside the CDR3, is GAGVSQTPSNKVTEKGKYVELRCDPISGHTALYWYRQSLGQGPEFLIYFQGTGAADDSGLPNDRFFAVRPEGSVSTLKIQRTERGDSAVYLCASSLKSGGAYNEQFFGPGTRLTVL.

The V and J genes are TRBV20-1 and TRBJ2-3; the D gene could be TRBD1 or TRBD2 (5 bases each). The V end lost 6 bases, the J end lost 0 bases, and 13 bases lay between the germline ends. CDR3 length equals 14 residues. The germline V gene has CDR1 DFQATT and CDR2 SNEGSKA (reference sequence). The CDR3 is CSAQGPYSTDTQYF. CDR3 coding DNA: TGCAGTGCCCAGGGACCCTACAGCACAGATACGCAGTATTTT.

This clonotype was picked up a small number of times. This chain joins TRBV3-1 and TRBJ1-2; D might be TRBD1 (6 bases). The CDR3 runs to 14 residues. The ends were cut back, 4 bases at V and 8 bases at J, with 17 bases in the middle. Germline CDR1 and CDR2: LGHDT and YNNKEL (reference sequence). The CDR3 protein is CASSPRRGVGGYTF. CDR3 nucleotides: TGTGCCAGCAGCCCGAGAAGGGGGGTAGGAGGCTACACCTTC.

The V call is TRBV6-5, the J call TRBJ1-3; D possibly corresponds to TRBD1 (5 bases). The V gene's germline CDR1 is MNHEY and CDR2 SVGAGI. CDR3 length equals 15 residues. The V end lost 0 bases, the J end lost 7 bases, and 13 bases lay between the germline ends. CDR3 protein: CASSYSLRGRNTIYF. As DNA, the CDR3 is TGTGCCAGCAGTTACTCTTTGAGGGGAAGGAACACCATATATTTT.

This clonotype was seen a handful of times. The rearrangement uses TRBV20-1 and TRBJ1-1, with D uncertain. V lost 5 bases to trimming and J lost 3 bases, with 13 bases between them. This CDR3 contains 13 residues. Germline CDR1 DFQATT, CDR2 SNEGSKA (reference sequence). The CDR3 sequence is CSARTHQDTEAFF. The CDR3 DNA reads TGCAGTGCTCGAACCCACCAGGACACTGAAGCTTTCTTT.

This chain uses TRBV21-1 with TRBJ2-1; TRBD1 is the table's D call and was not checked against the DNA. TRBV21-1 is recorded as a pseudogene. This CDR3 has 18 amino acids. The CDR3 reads CASSKERSPGARYNEQFF. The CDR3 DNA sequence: TGTGCCAGCAGCAAAGAAAGGTCCCCGGGGGCGCGGTACAATGAGCAGTTTTTC.

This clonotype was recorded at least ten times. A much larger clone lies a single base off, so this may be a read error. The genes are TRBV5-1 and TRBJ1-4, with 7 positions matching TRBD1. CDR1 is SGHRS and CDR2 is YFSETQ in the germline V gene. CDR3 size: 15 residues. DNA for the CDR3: TGCGCCAGCAGCTCCCAAGGGGGCTCGGATGAAAAACGGTTTTTT. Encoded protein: CASSSQGGSDEKRFF.

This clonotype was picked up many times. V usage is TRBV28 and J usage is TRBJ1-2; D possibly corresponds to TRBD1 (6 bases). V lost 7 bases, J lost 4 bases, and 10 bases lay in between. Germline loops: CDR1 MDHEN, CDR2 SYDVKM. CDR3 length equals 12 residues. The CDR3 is CASTTGVYGYTF. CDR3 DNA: TGTGCCAGCACGACAGGAGTCTATGGCTACACCTTC.